The entry below describes one T cell receptor beta chain. In the original analysis: Amplification with reference gene primers provided the estimates of nucleated cell counts. The assay was immunoSEQ multiplex PCR, and TCRdb's table has in-frame clones only and misses some. Clone size and V and J calls were adopted from that table, with D and trimming inferred from the DNA. Of over 150,000 clones in the sample, around 78% are singletons; the top ten hold 1.5% to 2%. This specimen comes from a study of blood T cell repertoires in COVID-19. Looking at the study overall: The cDNA or gDNA used as material had been derived from T cells, B-cell-depleted T cells, or PBMCs.

There are 14 residues in the CDR3. The V gene lost 5 bases and the J gene lost 4 bases, with 12 bases spanning the gap. In germline, CDR1 is WSHSY, CDR2 SAAADI. The sequence came from a man aged 80 or over with acute or convalescent COVID-19. Specimen: peripheral blood. This rearrangement joins TRBV10-2 to TRBJ1-5; the D gene is possibly TRBD1 (6 bases). As DNA, the CDR3 is TGCGCCAGCAGTCCTAACAGGGTAAATCAGCCCCAGCATTTT. This codes for CASSPNRVNQPQHF.